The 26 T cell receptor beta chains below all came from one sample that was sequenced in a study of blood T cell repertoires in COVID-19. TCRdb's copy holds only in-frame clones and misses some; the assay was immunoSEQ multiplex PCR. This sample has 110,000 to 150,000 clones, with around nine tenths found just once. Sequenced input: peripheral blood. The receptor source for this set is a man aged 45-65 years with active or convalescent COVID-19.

The DNA for the CDR3 is TGTGCCAGCAGAGGGGCCGGGGGGCGCACTGAAGCTTTCTTT. Its protein product is CASRGAGGRTEAFF. The chain couples TRBV25-1 to TRBJ1-1, with a weak D call TRBD1 (6 bases). The V gene's germline CDR1 is MGHDK and CDR2 SYGVNS. The CDR3 loop spans 14 amino acids. V was trimmed by 6 bases and J by 4 bases, leaving 15 bases between them.

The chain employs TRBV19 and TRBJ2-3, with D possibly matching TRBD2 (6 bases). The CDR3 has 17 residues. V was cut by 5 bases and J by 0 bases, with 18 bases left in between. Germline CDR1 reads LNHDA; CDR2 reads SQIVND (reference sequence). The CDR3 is CASSQERAGLSTDTQYF. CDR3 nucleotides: TGTGCCAGTAGTCAGGAGCGGGCAGGGTTAAGCACAGATACGCAGTATTTT.

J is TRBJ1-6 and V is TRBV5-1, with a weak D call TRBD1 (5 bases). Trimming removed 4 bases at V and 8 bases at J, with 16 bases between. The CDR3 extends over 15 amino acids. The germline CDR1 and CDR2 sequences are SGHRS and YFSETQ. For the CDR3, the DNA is TGCGCCAGCAGCAACGGGACTTTAAAGGATTCACCCCTCCACTTT. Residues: CASSNGTLKDSPLHF.

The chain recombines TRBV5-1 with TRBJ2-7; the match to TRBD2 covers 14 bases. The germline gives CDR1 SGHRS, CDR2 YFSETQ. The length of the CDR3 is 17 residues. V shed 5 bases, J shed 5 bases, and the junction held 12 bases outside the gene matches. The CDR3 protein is CASSFLGTSGSGDEQYF. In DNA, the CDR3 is TGCGCCAGCAGTTTCCTTGGGACTAGCGGGAGTGGCGACGAGCAGTACTTC.

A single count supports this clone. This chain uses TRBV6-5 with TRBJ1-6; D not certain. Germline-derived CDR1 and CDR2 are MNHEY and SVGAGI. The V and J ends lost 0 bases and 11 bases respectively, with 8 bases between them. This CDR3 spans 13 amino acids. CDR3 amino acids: CASSYSRVAPLHF. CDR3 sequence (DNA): TGTGCCAGCAGTTACTCGAGGGTTGCACCCCTCCACTTT.

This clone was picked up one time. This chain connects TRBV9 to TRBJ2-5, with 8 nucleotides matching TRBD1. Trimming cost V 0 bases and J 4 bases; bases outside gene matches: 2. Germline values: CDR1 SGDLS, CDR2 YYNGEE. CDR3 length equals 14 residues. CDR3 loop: CASSVGDRGETQYF. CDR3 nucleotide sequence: TGTGCCAGCAGCGTAGGCGACAGGGGAGAGACCCAGTACTTC.

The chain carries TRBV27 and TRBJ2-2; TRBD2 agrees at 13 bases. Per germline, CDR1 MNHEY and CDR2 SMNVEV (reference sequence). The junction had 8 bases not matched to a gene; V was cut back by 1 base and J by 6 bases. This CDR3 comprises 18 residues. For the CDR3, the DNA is TGTGCCAGCAGTTTATACCCGGGACTAGCGGGACCTTCCGGGGAGCTGTTTTTT. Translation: CASSLYPGLAGPSGELFF.

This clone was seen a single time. The CDR3 protein is CASSPDRGGGGYTF. The CDR3 nucleotides are TGCGCCAGCAGCCCCGACCGGGGCGGGGGTGGCTACACCTTC. The chain uses TRBV4-3 and TRBJ1-2; TRBD1 is a possible D gene (5 bases). This CDR3 is built from 14 residues. Germline loops: CDR1 LGHNA, CDR2 YSLEER. V lost 4 bases and J lost 7, with 16 bases in between.

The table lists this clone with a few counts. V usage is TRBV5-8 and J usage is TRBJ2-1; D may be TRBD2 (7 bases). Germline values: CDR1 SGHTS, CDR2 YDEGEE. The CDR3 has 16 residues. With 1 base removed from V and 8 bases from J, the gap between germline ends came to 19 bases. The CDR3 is CASSLLGGGPLDEQFF. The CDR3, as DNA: TGTGCCAGCAGCTTGTTAGGGGGAGGGCCTCTCGATGAGCAGTTCTTC.

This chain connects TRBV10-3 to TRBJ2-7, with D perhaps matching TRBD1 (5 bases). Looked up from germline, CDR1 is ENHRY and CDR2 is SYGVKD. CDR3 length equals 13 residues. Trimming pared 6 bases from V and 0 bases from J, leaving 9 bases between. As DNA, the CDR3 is TGTGCCATCAGCCGACAGAGCTCCTACGAGCAGTACTTC. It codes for CAISRQSSYEQYF.

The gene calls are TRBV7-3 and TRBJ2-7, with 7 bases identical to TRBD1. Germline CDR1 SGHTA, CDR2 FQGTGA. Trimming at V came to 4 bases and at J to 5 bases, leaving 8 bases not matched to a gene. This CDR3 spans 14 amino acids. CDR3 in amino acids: CASSSGTETHEQYF. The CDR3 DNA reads TGTGCCAGCAGCTCCGGGACAGAAACTCACGAGCAGTACTTC.

The CDR3 protein is CASSPGGGRAPNEQYF. Written as DNA, the CDR3 is TGTGCCAGCTCCCCAGGGGGCGGGAGGGCCCCGAACGAGCAGTACTTC. The chain recombines TRBV28 with TRBJ2-7; the D gene is possibly TRBD2 (9 bases). Trimming stripped 8 bases from V and 5 bases from J, with 25 bases between. The CDR3 sequence is 16 residues long. Germline CDR1 and CDR2: MDHEN and SYDVKM. Complete variable domain (other parts from reference TRBV28 and TRBJ2-7): DVKVTQSSRYLVKRTGEKVFLECVQDMDHENMFWYRQDPGLGLRLIYFSYDVKMKEKGDIPEGYSVSREKKERFSLILESASTNQTSMYLCASSPGGGRAPNEQYFGPGTRLTVT.

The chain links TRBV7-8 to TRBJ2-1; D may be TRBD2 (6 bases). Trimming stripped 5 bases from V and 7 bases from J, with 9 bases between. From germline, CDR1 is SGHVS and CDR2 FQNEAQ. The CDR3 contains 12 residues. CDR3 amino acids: CASSPDYNEQFF. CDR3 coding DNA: TGTGCCAGCAGCCCGGACTATAATGAGCAGTTCTTC.

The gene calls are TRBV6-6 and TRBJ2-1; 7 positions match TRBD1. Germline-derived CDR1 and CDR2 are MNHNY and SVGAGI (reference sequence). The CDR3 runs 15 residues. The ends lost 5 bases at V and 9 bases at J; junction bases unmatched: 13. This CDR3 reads CASSDTGARRGEQFF. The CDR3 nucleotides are TGTGCCAGCAGTGACACAGGGGCCCGCCGTGGTGAGCAGTTCTTC.

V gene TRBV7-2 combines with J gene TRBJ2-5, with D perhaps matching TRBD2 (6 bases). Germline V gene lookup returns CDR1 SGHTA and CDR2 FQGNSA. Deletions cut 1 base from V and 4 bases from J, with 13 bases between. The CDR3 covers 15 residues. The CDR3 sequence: CASSLGSGLLETQYF. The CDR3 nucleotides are TGTGCCAGCAGCTTAGGTAGCGGCCTGTTAGAGACCCAGTACTTC.

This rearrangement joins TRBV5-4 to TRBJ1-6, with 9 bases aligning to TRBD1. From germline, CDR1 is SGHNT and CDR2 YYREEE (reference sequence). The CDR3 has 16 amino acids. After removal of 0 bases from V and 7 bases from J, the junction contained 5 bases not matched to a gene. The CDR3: CASSLGRDRVNSPLHF. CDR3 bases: TGTGCCAGCAGCTTGGGCCGGGACAGGGTAAATTCACCCCTCCACTTT.

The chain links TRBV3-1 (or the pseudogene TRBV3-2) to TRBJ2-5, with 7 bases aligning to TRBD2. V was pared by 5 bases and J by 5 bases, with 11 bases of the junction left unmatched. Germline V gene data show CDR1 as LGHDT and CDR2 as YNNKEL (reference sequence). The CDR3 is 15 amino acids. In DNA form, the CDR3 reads TGTGCCAGCAGCGAACGCGGGAGACGGGGGGAGACCCAGTACTTC. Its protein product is CASSERGRRGETQYF.

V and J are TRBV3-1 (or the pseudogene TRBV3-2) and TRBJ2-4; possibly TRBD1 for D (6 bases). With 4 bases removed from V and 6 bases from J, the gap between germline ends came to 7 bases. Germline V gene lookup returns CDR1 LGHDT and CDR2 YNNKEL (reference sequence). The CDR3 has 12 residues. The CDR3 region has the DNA TGTGCCAGCAGCCCACAGGGAAACATTCAGTACTTC. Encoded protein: CASSPQGNIQYF.

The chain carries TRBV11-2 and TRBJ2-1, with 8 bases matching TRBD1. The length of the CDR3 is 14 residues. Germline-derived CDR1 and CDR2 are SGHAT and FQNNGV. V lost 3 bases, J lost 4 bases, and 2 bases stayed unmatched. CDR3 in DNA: TGTGCCAGCAGCTTCGGACAGGGATACAATGAGCAGTTCTTC. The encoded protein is CASSFGQGYNEQFF.

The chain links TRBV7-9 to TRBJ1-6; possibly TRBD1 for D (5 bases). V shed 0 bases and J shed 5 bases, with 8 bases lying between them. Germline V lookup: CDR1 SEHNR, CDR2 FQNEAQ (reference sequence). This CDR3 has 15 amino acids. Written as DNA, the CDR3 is TGTGCCAGCAGCTTAGCTGACAGCAATAATTCACCCCTCCACTTT. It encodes CASSLADSNNSPLHF.

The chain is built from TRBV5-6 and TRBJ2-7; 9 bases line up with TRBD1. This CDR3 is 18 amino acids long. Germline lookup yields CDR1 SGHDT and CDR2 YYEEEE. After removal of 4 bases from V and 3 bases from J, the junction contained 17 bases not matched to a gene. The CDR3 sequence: CASSRGQGIRVTNYEQYF. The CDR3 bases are TGTGCCAGCAGCCGGGGACAGGGAATTAGGGTGACTAACTACGAGCAGTACTTC.

The CDR3 DNA follows: TGTGCCAGCAGTTTTAGCGGGAGTTACGACACCGGGGAGCTGTTTTTT. As protein: CASSFSGSYDTGELFF. The chain joins TRBV2 to TRBJ2-2; 9 bases line up with TRBD2. With V trimmed by 5 bases and J by 3 bases, 7 bases remained unmatched. CDR1 and CDR2 from the germline V gene are SNHLY and FYNNEI. The CDR3 sequence is 16 residues long.

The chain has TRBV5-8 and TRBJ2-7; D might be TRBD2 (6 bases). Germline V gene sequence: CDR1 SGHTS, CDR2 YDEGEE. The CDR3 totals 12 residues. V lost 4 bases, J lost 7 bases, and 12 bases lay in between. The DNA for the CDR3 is TGTGCCAGCAGCCTTGGAGGGTGGGAGCAGTACTTC. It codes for CASSLGGWEQYF.

This chain's CDR3 is CASSSTGTGGNEQYF. The CDR3 DNA reads as TGCGCCAGCAGCTCAACCGGGACAGGGGGGAACGAGCAGTACTTC. The rearrangement uses TRBV5-1 and TRBJ2-7, with TRBD1 identical over 11 bases. This CDR3 has 15 amino acids. V shed 3 bases and J 5 bases; nucleotides not matched to a gene: 7. CDR1 is SGHRS, CDR2 YFSETQ, per germline.

The CDR3 coding sequence is TGTGCCAGCGAAGGGGGGGCGGTCGAAGAGACCCAGTACTTC. The encoded protein is CASEGGAVEETQYF. The chain employs TRBV2 and TRBJ2-5, with D possibly matching TRBD2 (7 bases). The germline V and J ends were trimmed by 8 bases and 3 bases, with 16 bases remaining between them. The CDR3 has 14 amino acids. Germline V gives CDR1 SNHLY, CDR2 FYNNEI.

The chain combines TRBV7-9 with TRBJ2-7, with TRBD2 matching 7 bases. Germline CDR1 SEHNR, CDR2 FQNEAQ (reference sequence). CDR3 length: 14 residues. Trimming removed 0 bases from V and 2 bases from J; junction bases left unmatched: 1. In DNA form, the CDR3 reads TGTGCCAGCAGCTTAGCCAGCGGGGCCTACGAGCAGTACTTC. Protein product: CASSLASGAYEQYF.